This section outlines one T cell receptor beta chain sequence together with its context. What antigen it recognizes has not been identified. One base away there is no much larger clone; base qualities are not given. This entry comes from a study of cytomegalovirus exposure and HLA in healthy donors (dated by TCRdb to the late 2010s). Looking at the study overall: An earlier analysis of roughly 570 of the donors reported around 280 Gb of sequence data and 117 million unique TCR beta sequences obtained from 180 million or so T cells. Roughly 300 gigabases of sequencing data and approximately 91 million unique TCR sequences made up an early release that covered 500 to 650 HLA-typed donors. Of the roughly 400 genotyped donors, approximately 80% fell in the genetic ancestry cluster associated with self-reported Caucasian donors. The study aimed to test whether cataloging public T cell receptors could reveal signatures of past pathogen exposure. Using immunosequencing, the study profiled T cell repertoires from fewer than 850 subjects and related those repertoires to cytomegalovirus serostatus. In addition to the first cohort of 650 to 800 subjects, a separate validation cohort of around 110 different subjects was used. To predict cytomegalovirus infection status, the study combined high-throughput TCR immunosequencing, statistical association of individual TCRs with disease status, and machine learning. In a later analysis, previously published TCR beta repertoires from 666 donors were re-analyzed and high-resolution HLA genotyping was added so that TCR occurrence patterns could be studied. Rather than using new phenotypic data, the later analysis identified candidate immune exposures from TCR beta sequences and from how often those sequences occurred across donors. To decide whether each TCR beta V gene segment behaved as functional or pseudogenic, an earlier analysis of some 570 of the donors relied on high-throughput TCR beta sequencing. Alongside the repertoire data, information on donor age, sex, ethnicity and CMV serostatus was compiled. A later genetic analysis used genome-wide SNP genotypes for about 55% of the 666 donors, treating that subset as a discovery cohort. All discovery cohort repertoires had been generated on a single sequencing platform. Class I and class II HLA loci were covered by the typing at four-digit resolution. The number of donors typed differed by locus, with 629-630 for A, B, C, DRB1 and DQB1, 522 for DQA1, 600 to 610 for DPA1, and some 470 for DPB1. A handful of DR-DQ haplotypes were handled as single units for association and clustering because linkage in the cohort was strong. Among about 400 genotyped donors of the cohort, an average of approximately 200,000 unique TCR beta nucleotide sequences was sequenced per donor, of which about 19% were non-productive.

The germline V gene provides CDR1 SGHRS and CDR2 YFSETQ. V is shortened by 3 bases, J by 1 base, and the region joining them spans 13 bases. The CDR3 runs 15 residues from the cysteine to the phenylalanine. Only CDR3 DNA is held: 45 bases, read in frame from base 1. The protocol used for the library was the immunoSEQ multiplex PCR assay. For the multiplex PCR, a mixture combining 60 forward primers for TCR Vbeta segments and 13 reverse primers for TCR Jbeta segments was used. A multiplex PCR assay on genomic DNA amplified the CDR3 region of rearranged TCR beta genes. Amplified TCR beta libraries were sequenced as 87-base-pair reads on the Illumina HiSeq System. The study's own analysis went as follows. A later analysis counted approximately 84 million unique TCR beta chains across the 650 to 800 repertoires, and 10 million to 11 million of these chains were shared by at least two donors. Raw reads were error-corrected and collapsed into unique sequences with a nearest-neighbor algorithm that merged closely related sequences to remove PCR and sequencing errors. Alignment of CDR3 sequences to IMGT reference sequences was used to assign V, D and J gene segments. For a sequence to be retained, at least a six-nucleotide match to both a V gene segment and a J gene segment was required. Rearrangements were called productive when the CDR3 lacked stop codons and stayed in frame with V and J; all others were non-productive. CDR3 was defined by IMGT convention, running from the second conserved V-encoded cysteine to the conserved J-encoded phenylalanine. The earlier analysis of about 500 of the donors excluded sequences that lacked an unambiguous match to a single V gene segment. In an earlier analysis of approximately 590 of the donors, V segments were called functional above 56.7% productive rearrangements and were called segregating when the between-donor standard deviation exceeded 5%. A statistical classification framework was developed to diagnose cytomegalovirus status using the catalog of TCR beta chain sequences. V and J gene assignment, in a later analysis, came from comparing TCR nucleotide sequences with IMGT/GENE-DB human TR gene sequences. The TCRdist pipeline was used in a later analysis to assign CDR3 sequences and most-parsimonious VDJ recombination scenarios. In a later analysis, each TCR beta chain was defined by its CDR3 amino acid sequence together with its V-gene family, and reads lacking a unique V-gene family were excluded. To address suspected cross-contamination and a sequencing artifact, a later analysis removed around 600 highly shared, low-generation-probability nucleotide sequences. In a later analysis, a clonal expansion index for each public chain was calculated from normalized within-repertoire ranks of inferred template counts. Generation probabilities in a later analysis came from a VDJ recombination model fitted to out-of-frame rearrangements, and those results were checked against IGoR. In a later analysis, hypergeometric tests were used to score TCR-TCR, TCR-HLA and TCR-CMV co-occurrence, with a repertoire-size bias correction applied to TCR pairs. To estimate false discovery rates, a later analysis permuted the HLA or CMV assignments 20 times. In a later analysis, co-occurring TCRs were grouped using DBSCAN, with TCRdist sequence similarity added in when clustering inside HLA-allele-positive subsets. For co-occurrence clustering, repertoires with fewer than 30,000 or more than 120,000 public chains were excluded, along with several repertoires with anomalous nucleotide sharing. TCRdb took this table from immuneACCESS and kept in-frame rearrangements with V and J called. Such tables lack part of the clones; where checked against another copy, unresolved V genes explain under half of the gap, and the rest is unexplained. Clonal size and the V and J genes are those of that table, whereas D and trimming came from the DNA. This sample has about 120,000 clones in its table, and 75% to 85% of those were observed once. 7.5% to 9.5% of the sample rests with the top ten.

In total, roughly 670 healthy bone marrow donors made up the cohort. At the time of sampling, every cohort member was nominally healthy, though immune exposures that went unrecorded were likely present. The donor was CMV seropositive and was included in the group of almost 300 seropositive cohort members. A peripheral blood sample was collected from each donor, and TCR beta sequencing was performed on peripheral blood mononuclear cells. The Qiagen DNeasy Blood Extraction Kit was used to extract genomic DNA from the blood cell samples. The study at large found these results: The only immune exposure information available for the cohort was CMV serostatus. It was suggested by the authors that the approach could potentially be generalized to other disease states and immunological phenotypes. In a later analysis, HLA-associated TCR beta chains were found to be more clonally expanded and to have lower generation probabilities than equally common non-associated chains. Three of the identified cytomegalovirus-associated TCR beta chains were confirmed in vitro to be specific for cytomegalovirus antigens. Across donors, most TCR sequences were observed very rarely, whereas some public TCRs were present in many individuals. A later analysis reported that several top co-occurrence clusters appeared linked to parvovirus B19, influenza, CMV and Epstein-Barr virus. Because some donors lacked HLA typing at each locus, the association tests relied only on the typed subset. A further reported finding was that TCR beta sequences accurately predicted the HLA-A and HLA-B alleles for most subjects in the first cohort. Specific HLA alleles were associated with 18,000 or so TCR beta sequences at a false discovery rate of 0.05 in a later analysis. In a later genetic analysis, a missense DCLRE1C variant was associated with V-gene and J-gene trimming of TCR beta chains, and the association was replicated in an independent cohort. A later analysis found that TCR association rates varied across HLA loci, with DRB1 alleles showing the most associated TCRs and HLA-C alleles the fewest. Broadly in line with IMGT annotations, most TCR beta V segments showed up in productive rearrangements about 87% or about 30% of the time in an earlier analysis of several hundred of the donors. In the study, roughly 160 TCR beta chains were listed as associated with cytomegalovirus. This cohort had only TCR beta chains sequenced, and the lack of alpha or paired-chain data limited which features could be detected. Some IMGT-functional V segments, including TRBV6-2 and TRBV6-3, could not be distinguished by the 87-base-pair reads and were therefore excluded. When HLA alleles, especially DR and DQ, strongly co-occurred, TCR associations were difficult to assign to individual alleles. Because counts were too low, some 17 rarely observed V segments, including chromosome 9 orphons, were left out of the earlier analysis of over 550 of the donors. Presence/absence analyses assumed roughly uniform sequencing depth across donors, an assumption that may not hold. Cytomegalovirus status was reported to be diagnosed by the classifier with high specificity and sensitivity in both the original and validation cohorts. A cluster of highly shared sequence variants was judged likely to represent a technical artifact of the sequencing pipeline. Linkage disequilibrium might explain the correlated functional status among segregating V segments, but an unknown experimental factor could not be excluded. A later analysis found that most CMV-associated TCR beta chains appeared HLA-restricted, with HLA associations seemingly driven largely by CMV exposure. Compared with the 666-donor mean, donors in an Asian-associated ancestry cluster had fewer N-insertions in productive TCRs, according to a later genetic analysis.

This TCR came from a female donor in good health and CMV-seropositive. This chain joins TRBV5-1 to TRBJ2-5, with a tentative D gene TRBD2 over 6 matching bases. What was sequenced was PBMCs. CDR3 region: CASSSTGTGQETQYF. The bases read TGCGCCAGCAGCTCGACCGGGACTGGCCAAGAGACCCAGTACTTC.